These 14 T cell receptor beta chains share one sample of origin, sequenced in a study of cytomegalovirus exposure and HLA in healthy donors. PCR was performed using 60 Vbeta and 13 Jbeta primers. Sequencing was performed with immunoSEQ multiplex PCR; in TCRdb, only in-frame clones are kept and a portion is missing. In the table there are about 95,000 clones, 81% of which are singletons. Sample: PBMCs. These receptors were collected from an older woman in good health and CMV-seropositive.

CDR3 sequence (DNA): TGTGCCAGCACTCCAGACCCGGCGGGCGAGCAGTACTTC. Translation: CASTPDPAGEQYF. The rearrangement uses TRBV6-4 and TRBJ2-7, with a tentative D call TRBD2 (5 bases). The CDR3 is 13 amino acids. Germline loops: CDR1 MRHNA, CDR2 SNTAGT. The V gene lost 7 bases and the J gene lost 6 bases, with 16 bases spanning the gap.

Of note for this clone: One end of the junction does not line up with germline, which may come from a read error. The CDR3, as DNA: TGTTCCAGCAGCTTAGCCCTAGCGGGAGCGGGGGATACGCAGTATTTT. Its protein is CSSSLALAGAGDTQYF. The genes are TRBV7-9 and TRBJ2-3; 10 bases map to TRBD2. Germline CDR1 is SEHNR and CDR2 is FQNEAQ (reference sequence). The CDR3 extends over 16 amino acids.

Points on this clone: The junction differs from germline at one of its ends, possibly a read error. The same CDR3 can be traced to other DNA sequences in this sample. The DNA of the CDR3 is TGCGCCATCTCCCAACAGGTGACTAGCACAGATACGCAGTATTTT. Residues: CAISQQVTSTDTQYF. This chain connects TRBV10-3 to TRBJ2-3; the D gene is possibly TRBD1 (5 bases). Per the germline V gene, CDR1 is ENHRY and CDR2 is SYGVKD. The CDR3 consists of 15 residues.

CDR3 DNA sequence: TGTGCCAGCAGCACTGGACTAGCGGGAGCCCCTGGCGAGCAGTACTTC. Amino acids: CASSTGLAGAPGEQYF. The chain couples TRBV2 to TRBJ2-7; 13 bases agree with TRBD2. This CDR3 spans 16 amino acids. From germline, CDR1 is SNHLY and CDR2 FYNNEI. Germline trimming cut 6 bases from V and 6 bases from J; bases unmatched to any gene: 11. Looking up the rest from reference TRBV2 and TRBJ2-7 gives the full variable domain: EPEVTQTPSHQVTQMGQEVILRCVPISNHLYFYWYRQILGQKVEFLVSFYNNEISEKSEIFDDQFSVERPDGSNFTLKIRSTKLEDSAMYFCASSTGLAGAPGEQYFGPGTRLTVT.

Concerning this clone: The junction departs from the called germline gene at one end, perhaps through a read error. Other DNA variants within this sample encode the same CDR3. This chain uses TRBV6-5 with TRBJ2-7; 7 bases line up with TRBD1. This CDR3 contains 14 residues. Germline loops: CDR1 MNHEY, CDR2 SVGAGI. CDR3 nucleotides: TGTGCCAGCAGCTACTCCCCAGGGGGTTACGAGCAGTACTTC. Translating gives CASSYSPGGYEQYF.

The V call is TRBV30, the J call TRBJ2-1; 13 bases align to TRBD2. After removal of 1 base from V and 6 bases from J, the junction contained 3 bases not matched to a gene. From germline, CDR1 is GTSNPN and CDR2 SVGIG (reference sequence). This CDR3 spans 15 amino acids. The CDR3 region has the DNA TGTGCCTGGAGTGATGGACTAGCGGGAGTCAATGAGCAGTTCTTC. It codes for CAWSDGLAGVNEQFF.

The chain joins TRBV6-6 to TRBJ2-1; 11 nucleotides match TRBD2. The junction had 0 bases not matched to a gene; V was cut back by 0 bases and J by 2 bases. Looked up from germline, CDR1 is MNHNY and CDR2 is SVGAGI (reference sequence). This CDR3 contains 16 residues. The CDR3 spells CASSYSGLAAYNEQFF. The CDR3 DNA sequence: TGTGCCAGCAGTTACTCGGGACTAGCGGCCTACAATGAGCAGTTCTTC.

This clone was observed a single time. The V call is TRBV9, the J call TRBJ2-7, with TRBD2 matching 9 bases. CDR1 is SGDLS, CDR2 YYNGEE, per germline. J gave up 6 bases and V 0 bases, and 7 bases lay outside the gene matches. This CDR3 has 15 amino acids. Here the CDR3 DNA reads TGTGCCAGCAGCGTAGAAATAGCGGGAGACCTCGAGCAGTACTTC. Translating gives CASSVEIAGDLEQYF.

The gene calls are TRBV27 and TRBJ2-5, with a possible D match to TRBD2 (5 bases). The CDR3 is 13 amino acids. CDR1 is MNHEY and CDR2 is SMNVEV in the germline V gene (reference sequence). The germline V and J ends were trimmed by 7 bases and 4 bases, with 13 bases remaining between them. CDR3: CASTSGVGETQYF. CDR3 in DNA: TGTGCCAGCACCTCCGGGGTCGGAGAGACCCAGTACTTC.

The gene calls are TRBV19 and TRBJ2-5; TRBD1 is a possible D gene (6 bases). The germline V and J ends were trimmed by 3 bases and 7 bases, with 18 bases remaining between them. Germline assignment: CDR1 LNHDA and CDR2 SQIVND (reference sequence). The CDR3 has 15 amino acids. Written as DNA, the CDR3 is TGTGCCAGTAGTATGGAACAGGGAGATTTGGGGACCCAGTACTTC. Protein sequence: CASSMEQGDLGTQYF.

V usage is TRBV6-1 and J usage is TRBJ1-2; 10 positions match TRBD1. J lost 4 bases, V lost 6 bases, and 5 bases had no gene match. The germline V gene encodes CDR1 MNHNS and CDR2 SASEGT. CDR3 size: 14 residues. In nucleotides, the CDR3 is TGTGCCAGCAGAACCGGGACAGGGGTCTATGGCTACACCTTC. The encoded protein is CASRTGTGVYGYTF.

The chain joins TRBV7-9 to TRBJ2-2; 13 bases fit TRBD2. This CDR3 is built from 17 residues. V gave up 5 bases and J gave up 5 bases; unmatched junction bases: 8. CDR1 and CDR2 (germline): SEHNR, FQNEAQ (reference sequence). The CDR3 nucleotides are TGTGCCAGCAGCCCGGGACTAGCGGGACTAGGGACCGGGGAGCTGTTTTTT. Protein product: CASSPGLAGLGTGELFF.

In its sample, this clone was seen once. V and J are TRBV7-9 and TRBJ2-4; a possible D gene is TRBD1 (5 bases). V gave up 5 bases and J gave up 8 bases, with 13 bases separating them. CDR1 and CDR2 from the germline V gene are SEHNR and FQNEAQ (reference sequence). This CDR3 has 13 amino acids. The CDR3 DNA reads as TGTGCCAGCAGCGTCAGAATAGGGGACATTCAGTACTTC. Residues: CASSVRIGDIQYF. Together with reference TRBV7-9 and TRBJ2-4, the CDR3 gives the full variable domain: DTGVSQNPRHKITKRGQNVTFRCDPISEHNRLYWYRQTLGQGPEFLTYFQNEAQLEKSRLLSDRFSAERPKGSFSTLEIQRTEQGDSAMYLCASSVRIGDIQYFGAGTRLSVL.

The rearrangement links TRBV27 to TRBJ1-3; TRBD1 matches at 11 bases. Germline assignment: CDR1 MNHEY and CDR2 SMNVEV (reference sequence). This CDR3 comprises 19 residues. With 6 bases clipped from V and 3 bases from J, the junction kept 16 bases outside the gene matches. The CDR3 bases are TGTGCCAGCAGCTTAAGGCCATCCGGGACAGGGGGTTTTGGAAACACCATATATTTT. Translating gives CASSLRPSGTGGFGNTIYF.